This is a list of T cell receptor beta chains from one sample in a study of cytomegalovirus exposure and HLA in healthy donors. Here immunoSEQ multiplex PCR was the method, and the copy in TCRdb shows in-frame clones only, minus some. The sample carries 130,000 to 150,000 clones, around four fifths recorded once. Sample: PBMCs. Every receptor here comes from a female donor in good health and CMV-seronegative. CDR3s include the opening cysteine and the closing phenylalanine or tryptophan. The D gene is left open where the match is weak. Where a row states a size, it is once, few, many or the class of an expanded clone; other rows omit it.

D: TRBD1; V: TRBV19; size: once; J: TRBJ2-6; length: 18; CDR3: CASSMQDRGFTGANVLTF; DNA: TGTGCCAGTAGTATGCAGGACAGGGGGTTCACTGGGGCCAACGTCCTGACTTTC
D: TRBD1; V: TRBV5-4; size: -; J: TRBJ2-2; length: 17; CDR3: CASSPDPLTGETGELFF; DNA: TGTGCCAGCAGCCCTGACCCACTCACAGGGGAAACCGGGGAGCTGTTTTTT
D: -; V: TRBV27; size: -; J: TRBJ2-7; length: 15; CDR3: CASSSSGTSSYEQYF; DNA: TGTGCCAGCAGTTCCTCCGGGACAAGTTCCTACGAGCAGTACTTC
D: -; V: TRBV28; size: -; J: TRBJ1-2; length: 13; CDR3: CASSWPQNYGYTF; DNA: TGTGCCAGCTCGTGGCCTCAGAACTATGGCTACACCTTC
D: -; V: TRBV7-3; size: -; J: TRBJ2-3; length: 14; CDR3: CASSLRGFPDTQYF; DNA: TGTGCCAGCAGCTTAAGAGGCTTTCCAGATACGCAGTATTTT
D: TRBD1; V: TRBV28; size: -; J: TRBJ2-1; length: 16; CDR3: CASREQGARIDNEQFF; DNA: TGTGCCAGCAGAGAACAGGGGGCCCGGATTGACAATGAGCAGTTCTTC
D: TRBD1; V: TRBV7-8; size: -; J: TRBJ1-2; length: 14; CDR3: CASSIEGQLYGYTF; DNA: TGTGCCAGCAGCATAGAGGGACAGCTCTATGGCTACACCTTC
D: TRBD1; V: TRBV28; size: -; J: TRBJ1-1; length: 15; CDR3: CASRATSGGGTEAFF; DNA: TGTGCCAGCAGGGCCACCTCAGGGGGCGGCACTGAAGCTTTCTTT
D: TRBD1; V: TRBV19; size: -; J: TRBJ2-5; length: 14; CDR3: CASSPWTGKETQYF; DNA: TGTGCCAGTAGTCCATGGACAGGGAAAGAGACCCAGTACTTC
D: -; V: TRBV6-5; size: -; J: TRBJ1-1; length: 12; CDR3: CASSYQNTEAFF; DNA: TGTGCCAGCAGTTACCAAAACACTGAAGCTTTCTTT
D: -; V: TRBV27; size: -; J: TRBJ1-1; length: 12; CDR3: CASSRGNTEAFF; DNA: TGTGCCAGCAGTAGGGGAAACACTGAAGCTTTCTTT
D: -; V: TRBV27; size: -; J: TRBJ1-1; length: 15; CDR3: CASSKPPEMNTEAFF; DNA: TGTGCCAGCAGTAAACCACCGGAGATGAACACTGAAGCTTTCTTT
D: -; V: TRBV28; size: -; J: TRBJ1-5; length: 16; CDR3: CASSPDSSLLNQPQHF; DNA: TGTGCCAGCAGCCCGGATAGCAGCCTCCTCAATCAGCCCCAGCATTTT
D: TRBD2; V: TRBV19; size: -; J: TRBJ2-1; length: 15; CDR3: CASSTLAGSYNEQFF; DNA: TGTGCCAGTAGTACGTTAGCGGGATCATACAATGAGCAGTTCTTC
D: -; V: TRBV4-3; size: -; J: TRBJ1-4; length: 15; CDR3: CASSQGLLLNEKLFF; DNA: TGCGCCAGCAGCCAAGGACTGCTACTAAATGAAAAACTGTTTTTT
D: -; V: TRBV6-1; size: -; J: TRBJ2-2; length: 10; CDR3: CASLAGELFF; DNA: TGTGCCAGCTTAGCCGGGGAGCTGTTTTTT
D: -; V: TRBV6-6; size: -; J: TRBJ1-1; length: 12; CDR3: CASPGDGNQAFF; DNA: TGTGCCAGCCCCGGAGACGGTAATCAAGCTTTCTTT
D: TRBD1; V: TRBV9; size: few; J: TRBJ1-1; length: 19; CDR3: CASSVVLGGTADMNTEAFF; DNA: TGTGCCAGCAGCGTAGTTTTAGGTGGGACAGCGGACATGAACACTGAAGCTTTCTTT
D: -; V: TRBV28; size: once; J: TRBJ2-7; length: 14; CDR3: CASSYSQNSYEQYF; DNA: TGTGCCAGCAGCTACTCACAGAACTCCTACGAGCAGTACTTC
D: TRBD2; V: TRBV29-1; size: -; J: TRBJ2-5; length: 12; CDR3: CSVVAGGETQYF; DNA: TGCAGCGTAGTAGCGGGAGGAGAGACCCAGTACTTC
D: TRBD2; V: TRBV7-9; size: few; J: TRBJ2-7; length: 15; CDR3: CASSAGGTRAYEQYF; DNA: TGTGCCAGCAGCGCCGGAGGGACTAGGGCCTACGAGCAGTACTTC
D: TRBD2; V: TRBV7-9; size: once; J: TRBJ2-7; length: 16; CDR3: CASSLVLAGGPDEQYF; DNA: TGTGCCAGCAGCTTAGTGCTAGCGGGAGGGCCTGACGAGCAGTACTTC
D: TRBD2; V: TRBV5-1; size: few; J: TRBJ2-3; length: 14; CDR3: CASSRAGDTDTQYF; DNA: TGCGCCAGCAGTAGGGCGGGAGACACAGATACGCAGTATTTT
D: -; V: TRBV30; size: -; J: TRBJ2-3; length: 15; CDR3: CAWSANGGGRDTQYF; DNA: TGTGCCTGGAGCGCAAACGGGGGAGGAAGGGATACGCAGTATTTT
D: TRBD1; V: TRBV18; size: once; J: TRBJ2-7; length: 15; CDR3: CASSPPGQGNYEQYF; DNA: TGTGCCAGCTCACCCCCCGGACAGGGTAACTACGAGCAGTACTTC
D: TRBD2; V: TRBV9; size: -; J: TRBJ2-7; length: 14; CDR3: CASSVAAGVNEQYF; DNA: TGTGCCAGCAGCGTAGCGGCGGGGGTGAACGAGCAGTACTTC
D: -; V: TRBV28; size: -; J: TRBJ1-2; length: 13; CDR3: CASRLGQNYGYTF; DNA: TGTGCCAGCAGACTAGGACAGAACTATGGCTACACCTTC
D: -; V: TRBV5-1; size: -; J: TRBJ1-2; length: 19; CDR3: CASSPAVRGPGRSNYGYTF; DNA: TGCGCCAGCAGCCCGGCCGTAAGAGGGCCGGGGAGGTCTAACTATGGCTACACCTTC
D: -; V: TRBV30; size: -; J: TRBJ2-3; length: 17; CDR3: CAWSSNQGLPYTDTQYF; DNA: TGTGCCTGGAGTTCAAACCAGGGTTTGCCATACACAGATACGCAGTATTTT
D: -; V: TRBV2; size: few; J: TRBJ1-4; length: 16; CDR3: CASRIGSGQGGEKLFF; DNA: TGTGCCAGCAGAATCGGATCGGGTCAGGGTGGGGAAAAACTGTTTTTT
D: -; V: TRBV29-1; size: -; J: TRBJ1-2; length: 11; CDR3: CSVPTGDGYTF; DNA: TGCAGCGTTCCCACGGGGGATGGCTACACCTTC
D: TRBD2; V: TRBV9; size: -; J: TRBJ2-1; length: 20; CDR3: CASSPRPGTSGMSSYNEQFF; DNA: TGTGCCAGCAGCCCTCGGCCCGGGACTAGCGGGATGAGCTCCTACAATGAGCAGTTCTTC
D: -; V: TRBV27; size: -; J: TRBJ2-1; length: 14; CDR3: CASRSYKGGNEQFF; DNA: TGTGCCAGCAGGAGTTATAAAGGGGGAAATGAGCAGTTCTTC